The 7 T cell receptor beta chains reported below all come from one sample, sequenced in a study of shared clonotypes between healthy human individuals. Assay used: immunoSEQ multiplex PCR; TCRdb lists only in-frame clones, some missing. The top ten hold approximately 1.1% of the sample, which has 1,500,000 or so clones, 95% to 97% seen once. The sequenced sample consisted of naive CD4+ T cells sorted from blood. Subset denoted: CD45RA+ positively selected. Receptors originate from a man under 40 in good health.

The chain employs TRBV10-2 and TRBJ2-1, with a possible D match to TRBD2 (5 bases). The CDR3 sequence is 15 residues long. Trimming took off 9 bases at V and 8 bases at J, with 23 bases between the two ends. Germline values: CDR1 WSHSY, CDR2 SAAADI. CDR3 coding DNA: TGCGCCAGATCGGCCGGACTCCTGCCTGGGGATGAGCAGTTCTTC. Translating it yields CARSAGLLPGDEQFF.

This clone came up once. The V gene is TRBV7-6, the J gene TRBJ2-1, with 9 bases lining up with TRBD2. J gave up 7 bases and V 5 bases, and 15 bases lay outside the gene matches. There are 17 residues in the CDR3. Germline assignment: CDR1 SGHVS and CDR2 FNYEAQ. CDR3: CASSHPKTSGILNEQFF. CDR3 nucleotides: TGTGCCAGCAGCCACCCTAAGACTAGCGGAATTTTGAATGAGCAGTTCTTC.

The V gene is TRBV2, the J gene TRBJ2-3; TRBD2 matches 7 bases. The J segment lost 0 bases and the V segment lost 9 bases, leaving 6 bases of the junction unmatched. The CDR3 consists of 14 residues. The germline V gene encodes CDR1 SNHLY and CDR2 FYNNEI. The CDR3: CASKLAPSTDTQYF. In DNA, the CDR3 is TGTGCCAGTAAACTAGCGCCCAGCACAGATACGCAGTATTTT.

The rearrangement links TRBV29-1 to TRBJ2-3; unclear D gene. The germline CDR1 and CDR2 sequences are SQVTM and ANQGSEA. The V gene lost 1 base and the J gene lost 4 bases, with 9 bases spanning the gap. CDR3 length: 13 residues. The chain's CDR3 is CSVEVSSADTQYF. Written as DNA, the CDR3 is TGCAGCGTTGAAGTGAGCAGCGCAGATACGCAGTATTTT.

The rearrangement uses TRBV18 and TRBJ1-1; no clear D. Germline V lookup: CDR1 KGHSH, CDR2 LQKENI. Trimming removed 3 bases from V and 1 base from J, with 12 bases in between. This CDR3 has 15 amino acids. The CDR3 here is CASSPIHSENTEAFF. The CDR3 DNA follows: TGTGCCAGCTCACCCATCCATTCAGAGAACACTGAAGCTTTCTTT. Supplemented by reference TRBV18 and TRBJ1-1, the full variable domain reads NAGVMQNPRHLVRRRGQEARLRCSPMKGHSHVYWYRQLPEEGLKFMVYLQKENIIDESGMPKERFSAEFPKEGPSILRIQQVVRGDSAAYFCASSPIHSENTEAFFGQGTRLTVV.

The CDR3 nucleotides are TGCGCCAGCAGCTTTAAACGAAAGTCGGGCGAGCAGTACTTC. Its protein product is CASSFKRKSGEQYF. This chain links TRBV5-1 with TRBJ2-7; D is unclear. This CDR3 comprises 14 residues. Looked up from germline, CDR1 is SGHRS and CDR2 is YFSETQ. The ends were cut back, 2 bases at V and 6 bases at J, with 15 bases in the middle.

This chain uses TRBV7-9 with TRBJ2-7; 7 bases are a match to TRBD1. The CDR3 covers 14 residues. Trimming at V came to 4 bases and at J to 4 bases, leaving 7 bases not matched to a gene. Germline lookup yields CDR1 SEHNR and CDR2 FQNEAQ (reference sequence). CDR3 loop: CASSSTGKRYEQYF. The CDR3 nucleotides read TGTGCCAGCAGCTCGACAGGGAAGAGGTACGAGCAGTACTTC.